These 14 T cell receptor beta chains originate from one sample sequenced in a study of PD-L1 blockade in urothelial cancer. Libraries were prepared by immunoSEQ multiplex PCR; TCRdb keeps only in-frame clonotypes and omits some of them. The sample yields 35,000 to 40,000 clones, roughly 82% seen once. The material sequenced was PBMCs, taken around atezolizumab (anti-PD-L1) treatment. These receptors came from a man between 65 and 80 years old with urothelial cancer.

The chain has TRBV6-1 and TRBJ2-7; 10 nucleotides match TRBD2. Germline V gene data show CDR1 as MNHNS and CDR2 as SASEGT. The CDR3 covers 19 residues. Trimming cost V 4 bases and J 4 bases; bases outside gene matches: 19. In nucleotides, the CDR3 is TGTGCCAGCAGTGGGAAACCGGCCAGCGGGAGGGCCAGTCTGTACGAGCAGTACTTC. Translating it yields CASSGKPASGRASLYEQYF.

This clone was recorded only once. The chain recombines TRBV7-2 with TRBJ2-3; the D gene is possibly TRBD2 (5 bases). This CDR3 is built from 15 residues. Germline CDR1 is SGHTA and CDR2 is FQGNSA. Trimming removed 2 bases at V and 2 bases at J, with 11 bases between. The CDR3 sequence: CASSLNTGITDTQYF. In DNA, the CDR3 is TGTGCCAGCAGCTTAAATACGGGAATCACAGATACGCAGTATTTT. The variable domain in full, with the rest retrieved from reference TRBV7-2 and TRBJ2-3, is GAGVSQSPSNKVTEKGKDVELRCDPISGHTALYWYRQSLGQGLEFLIYFQGNSAPDKSGLPSDRFSAERTGGSVSTLTIQRTQQEDSAVYLCASSLNTGITDTQYFGPGTRLTVL.

This chain uses TRBV19 with TRBJ2-3, with 8 positions matching TRBD1. V shed 4 bases and J 0 bases; nucleotides not matched to a gene: 3. This CDR3 is built from 15 residues. Germline CDR1 LNHDA, CDR2 SQIVND (reference sequence). CDR3 nucleotide sequence: TGTGCCAGTAGTAGGGACAGGATGAGCACAGATACGCAGTATTTT. This sequence encodes CASSRDRMSTDTQYF. The whole variable domain, filled in from reference TRBV19 and TRBJ2-3, reads DGGITQSPKYLFRKEGQNVTLSCEQNLNHDAMYWYRQDPGQGLRLIYYSQIVNDFQKGDIAEGYSVSREKKESFPLTVTSAQKNPTAFYLCASSRDRMSTDTQYFGPGTRLTVL.

The chain employs TRBV5-1 and TRBJ2-7, with 9 bases matching TRBD1. Germline V lookup: CDR1 SGHRS, CDR2 YFSETQ. With V trimmed by 0 bases and J by 2 bases, 3 bases remained unmatched. The CDR3 extends over 15 amino acids. Here the CDR3 reads CASSLEGTGTYEQYF. In DNA, the CDR3 is TGCGCCAGCAGCTTGGAAGGGACAGGGACCTACGAGCAGTACTTC.

This clone was detected once. The V gene is TRBV11-3, the J gene TRBJ2-3; no definite D call. The V gene lost 3 bases and the J gene lost 6 bases, with 10 bases spanning the gap. CDR1 is SGHNT, CDR2 YENEEA, per germline. This CDR3 comprises 13 residues. The CDR3 nucleotides are TGTGCCAGCAGCTTCACCGTCGGGGATACGCAGTATTTT. Its protein product is CASSFTVGDTQYF.

This chain uses TRBV5-5 with TRBJ1-5, with TRBD1 matching 9 bases. V dropped 4 bases and J dropped 5; count of bases not matched to a gene: 10. The CDR3 consists of 16 residues. Germline CDR1 and CDR2: SGHKS and YYEKEE (reference sequence). The DNA for the CDR3 is TGTGCCAGCAGCAGTCCCGGGACAGGGAATGATCAGCCCCAGCATTTT. It codes for CASSSPGTGNDQPQHF. Looking up the rest from reference TRBV5-5 and TRBJ1-5 gives the full variable domain: DAGVTQSPTHLIKTRGQQVTLRCSPISGHKSVSWYQQVLGQGPQFIFQYYEKEERGRGNFPDRFSARQFPNYSSELNVNALLLGDSALYLCASSSPGTGNDQPQHFGDGTRLSIL.

The gene calls are TRBV5-6 and TRBJ2-7, with TRBD2 identical over 11 bases. Germline CDR1 and CDR2: SGHDT and YYEEEE. The CDR3 consists of 15 residues. V dropped 4 bases and J dropped 2; count of bases not matched to a gene: 5. Written as DNA, the CDR3 is TGTGCCAGCAGCCTCGGGACTAGCGGTACCTACGAGCAGTACTTC. Translated: CASSLGTSGTYEQYF.

J is TRBJ2-5 and V is TRBV28; D gene unclear. Germline values: CDR1 MDHEN, CDR2 SYDVKM. Trimming removed 6 bases at V and 1 base at J, with 18 bases between. The CDR3 totals 16 residues. The CDR3 region has the DNA TGTGCCAGCAGCCCGGTGGTCGGTACAGTCCAAGAGACCCAGTACTTC. This translates into CASSPVVGTVQETQYF.

This chain links TRBV2 with TRBJ2-3; 10 nucleotides align to TRBD1. This CDR3 is built from 16 residues. Germline values: CDR1 SNHLY, CDR2 FYNNEI. V was clipped by 6 bases and J by 4 bases; unmatched bases: 10. CDR3 bases: TGTGCCAGCAGCCTAAAATTTGGGACAGGGGCAGATACGCAGTATTTT. This codes for CASSLKFGTGADTQYF. The full variable domain, with the rest looked up from reference TRBV2 and TRBJ2-3, is EPEVTQTPSHQVTQMGQEVILRCVPISNHLYFYWYRQILGQKVEFLVSFYNNEISEKSEIFDDQFSVERPDGSNFTLKIRSTKLEDSAMYFCASSLKFGTGADTQYFGPGTRLTVL.

V gene TRBV28 combines with J gene TRBJ2-5; 13 positions agree with TRBD2. The V segment lost 6 bases and the J segment 5 bases; nucleotides outside the gene matches: 6. CDR1 is MDHEN, CDR2 SYDVKM, per germline. The CDR3 has 15 amino acids. CDR3 coding DNA: TGTGCCAGCAGCCGGACTAGCGGGAGTTCGGAGACCCAGTACTTC. It yields the protein CASSRTSGSSETQYF.

The chain uses TRBV9 and TRBJ2-2; perhaps TRBD1 as D (5 bases). The CDR3 length is 16 residues. V lost 4 bases, J lost 6 bases, and 19 bases lay in between. CDR1 is SGDLS, CDR2 YYNGEE, per germline. The CDR3 DNA follows: TGTGCCAGCAGCCCTCTACGGACCCAGGGTCCCGGGGAGCTGTTTTTT. Its translation is CASSPLRTQGPGELFF.

The rearrangement joins TRBV6-1 to TRBJ2-4; D ambiguous. The CDR3 sequence is 15 residues long. Per the germline V gene, CDR1 is MNHNS and CDR2 is SASEGT. V was shortened by 1 base and J by 8 bases, with 15 bases between the two germline ends. The CDR3 here is CASSEVKSFRYIQYF. The CDR3 DNA reads as TGTGCCAGCAGTGAAGTAAAGAGTTTTCGGTACATTCAGTACTTC.

The chain joins TRBV5-1 to TRBJ2-7; 7 nucleotides line up with TRBD2. Germline CDR1 and CDR2: SGHRS and YFSETQ. The CDR3 is made up of 13 amino acids. After removal of 4 bases from V and 1 base from J, the junction contained 2 bases not matched to a gene. The CDR3, as DNA: TGCGCCAGCAGCCGGGGGGTGTCCTACGAGCAGTACTTC. Translation gives CASSRGVSYEQYF.

This rearrangement joins TRBV29-1 to TRBJ1-6; D unclear. The CDR3 is made up of 13 amino acids. The germline CDR1 and CDR2 sequences are SQVTM and ANQGSEA. Deletions cut 4 bases from V and 12 bases from J, with 16 bases between. CDR3 bases: TGCAGCGTTGCCGGTTCTGCGCAGGAACCCCTCCACTTT. The encoded protein is CSVAGSAQEPLHF.